The rows below give T cell receptor beta chains drawn from one sample of a study of blood T cells in healthy people across ages. Via MiXCR, TCRdb re-called the 5' RACE reads, giving one row per CDR3 protein. The table has about 1.5 million distinct CDR3 sequences, approximately 42% seen once. The sample comprised blood. These receptors were taken from a woman under 30 in good health. Each CDR3 is given with its conserved first and last residue. D genes are given only for firm matches. Clone size is not always given. Where it is, it says once, few, many or a class for expanded clones.

>TRBJ2-5|few|TRBV9|TRBD2
CASSPRLAGNGVETQYF
TGTGCCAGCAGCCCCCGACTAGCGGGGAATGGAGTAGAGACCCAGTACTTC
>TRBJ2-6|.|TRBV6-6|.
CASSQGGSRSNVLTF
TGTGCCAGCAGCCAGGGGGGGTCCCGGTCCAACGTCCTGACTTTC
>TRBJ1-1|.|TRBV18|.
CASSEMDSITEAFF
TGTGCCAGCTCGGAGATGGACAGTATCACTGAAGCTTTCTTT
>TRBJ1-4|few|TRBV4-2|.
CASSRQIFEKLFF
TGTGCCAGCTCCCGACAGATCTTTGAAAAACTGTTTTTT
>TRBJ1-1|.|TRBV4-2|TRBD1
CASSQPRTGENTEAFF
TGTGCCAGCAGCCAGCCACGGACAGGGGAGAACACTGAAGCTTTCTTT
>TRBJ2-3|.|TRBV10-3|.
CAIRAGRGADTQYF
TGTGCCATCAGGGCGGGGCGGGGCGCAGATACGCAGTATTTT
>TRBJ2-1|.|TRBV12-3/TRBV12-4|.
CASTSSGYNEQFF
TGTGCCAGCACTTCAAGCGGCTACAATGAGCAGTTCTTC
>TRBJ2-7|few|TRBV12-3/TRBV12-4|TRBD1
CASSSAGTGGKNEQYF
TGTGCCAGCAGTTCCGCCGGGACAGGGGGCAAGAACGAGCAGTACTTC
>TRBJ2-3|.|TRBV4-2|.
CASSQDDGGSTDTQYF
TGTGCCAGCAGCCAAGATGACGGCGGGAGCACAGATACGCAGTATTTT
>TRBJ2-3|.|TRBV7-2|TRBD2
CASSPGLAGSEYF
TGTGCCAGCAGCCCAGGCCTAGCGGGATCCGAGTATTTT
>TRBJ2-3|many|TRBV20-1|TRBD2
CSARLAGVNTDTQYF
TGCAGTGCTAGGCTAGCGGGGGTAAACACAGATACGCAGTATTTT
>TRBJ1-2|.|TRBV20-1|TRBD1
CSAPPPGQGVYGYTF
TGCAGTGCTCCACCGCCGGGACAGGGAGTCTATGGCTACACCTTC
>TRBJ2-7|few|TRBV25-1|.
CASSEFRGDYEQYF
TGTGCCAGCAGTGAATTTCGGGGAGACTACGAGCAGTACTTC
>TRBJ2-5|few|TRBV24-1|.
CATTLGGGQTRSYRLETQYF
TGTGCCACCACCCTCGGGGGGGGACAGACTAGATCCTATCGATTGGAGACCCAGTACTTC
>TRBJ1-4|.|TRBV12-3/TRBV12-4|.
CASSFGQKGNEKLFF
TGTGCCAGCAGTTTCGGACAGAAAGGGAATGAAAAACTGTTTTTT
>TRBJ2-7|.|TRBV10-3|TRBD1
CAIRRDSTYEQYF
TGTGCCATCAGAAGGGACAGCACCTACGAGCAGTACTTC
>TRBJ2-3|.|TRBV29-1|.
CSERTSSTQYF
TGCAGCGAAAGGACTTCCTCTACGCAGTATTTT
>TRBJ2-5|few|TRBV12-3/TRBV12-4|.
CASSFGATQETQYF
TGTGCCAGCAGTTTTGGCGCTACCCAAGAGACCCAGTACTTC
>TRBJ1-6|.|TRBV12-3/TRBV12-4|.
CASSNRVLQALHF
TGTGCCAGCAGTAACCGGGTCCTTCAGGCTCTCCACTTT
>TRBJ2-3|few|TRBV6-5|.
CASSYRRGSTDTQYF
TGTGCCAGCAGTTACCGGCGGGGAAGTACAGATACGCAGTATTTT